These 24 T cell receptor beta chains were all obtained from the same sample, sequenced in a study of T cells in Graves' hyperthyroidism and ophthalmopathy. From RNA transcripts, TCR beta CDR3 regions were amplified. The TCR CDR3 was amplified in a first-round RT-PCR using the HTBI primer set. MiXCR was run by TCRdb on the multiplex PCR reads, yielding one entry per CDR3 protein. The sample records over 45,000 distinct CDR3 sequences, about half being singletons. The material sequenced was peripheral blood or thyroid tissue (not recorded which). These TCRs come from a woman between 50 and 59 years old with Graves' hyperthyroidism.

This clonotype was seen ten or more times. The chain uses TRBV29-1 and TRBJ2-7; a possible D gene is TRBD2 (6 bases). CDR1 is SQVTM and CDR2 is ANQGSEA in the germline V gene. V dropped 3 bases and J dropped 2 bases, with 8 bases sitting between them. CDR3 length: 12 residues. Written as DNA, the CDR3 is TGCAGCGTTGAGCTAGCGACCTACGAGCAGTACTTC. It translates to CSVELATYEQYF.

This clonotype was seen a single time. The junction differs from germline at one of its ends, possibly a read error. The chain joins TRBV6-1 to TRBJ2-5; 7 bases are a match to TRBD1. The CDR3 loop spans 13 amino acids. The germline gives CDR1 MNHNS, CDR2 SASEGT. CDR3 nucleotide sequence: TGTGCCAGCAAACACAGGGGCCAAGAGGCCCAGTACTTC. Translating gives CASKHRGQEAQYF.

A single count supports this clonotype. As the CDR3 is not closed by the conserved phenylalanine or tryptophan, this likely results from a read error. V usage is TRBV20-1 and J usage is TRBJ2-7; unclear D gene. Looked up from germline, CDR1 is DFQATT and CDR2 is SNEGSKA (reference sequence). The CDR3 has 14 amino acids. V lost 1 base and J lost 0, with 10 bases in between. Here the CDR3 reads CSARVSGYSYEQYL. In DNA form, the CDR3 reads TGCAGTGCTAGAGTCAGTGGGTACTCCTACGAGCAGTACCTC.

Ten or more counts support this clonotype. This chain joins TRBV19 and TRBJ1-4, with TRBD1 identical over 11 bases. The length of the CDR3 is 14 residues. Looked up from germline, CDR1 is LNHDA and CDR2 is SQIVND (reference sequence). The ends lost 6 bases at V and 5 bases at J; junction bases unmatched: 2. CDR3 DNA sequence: TGTGCCAGTAGGGGACAGGGGGAGAATGAAAAACTGTTTTTT. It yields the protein CASRGQGENEKLFF.

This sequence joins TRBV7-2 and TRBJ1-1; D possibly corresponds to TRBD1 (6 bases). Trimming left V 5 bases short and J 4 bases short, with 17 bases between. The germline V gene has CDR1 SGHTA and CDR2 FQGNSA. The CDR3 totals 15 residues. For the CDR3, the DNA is TGTGCCAGCAGCACCTTCATCAGGGGTAGCACTGAAGCTTTCTTT. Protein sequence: CASSTFIRGSTEAFF.

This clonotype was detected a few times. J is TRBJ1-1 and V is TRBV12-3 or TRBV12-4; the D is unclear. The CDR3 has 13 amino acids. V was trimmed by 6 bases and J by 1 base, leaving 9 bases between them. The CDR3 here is CASSLGPNTEAFF. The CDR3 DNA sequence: TGTGCCAGCAGCCTTGGCCCGAACACTGAAGCTTTCTTT.

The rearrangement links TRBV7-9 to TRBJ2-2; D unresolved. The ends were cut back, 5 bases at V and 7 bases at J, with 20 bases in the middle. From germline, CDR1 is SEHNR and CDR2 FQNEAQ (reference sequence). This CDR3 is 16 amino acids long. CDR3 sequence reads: CASSASRKTWGGELFF. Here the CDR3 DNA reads TGTGCCAGCAGCGCCAGCAGGAAGACCTGGGGCGGGGAGCTGTTTTTT.

CDR3 sequence reads: CASIGRGASFF. In DNA, the CDR3 is TGTGCCAGCATTGGACGGGGGGCGTCTTTCTTT. This chain links TRBV2 with TRBJ1-1; a possible D gene is TRBD1 (6 bases). Germline values: CDR1 SNHLY, CDR2 FYNNEI. This CDR3 comprises 11 residues. V lost 7 bases and J lost 12, with 15 bases in between. Using reference TRBV2 and TRBJ1-1 for the parts outside the CDR3, the full variable domain is EPEVTQTPSHQVTQMGQEVILRCVPISNHLYFYWYRQILGQKVEFLVSFYNNEISEKSEIFDDQFSVERPDGSNFTLKIRSTKLEDSAMYFCASIGRGASFFGQGTRLTVV.

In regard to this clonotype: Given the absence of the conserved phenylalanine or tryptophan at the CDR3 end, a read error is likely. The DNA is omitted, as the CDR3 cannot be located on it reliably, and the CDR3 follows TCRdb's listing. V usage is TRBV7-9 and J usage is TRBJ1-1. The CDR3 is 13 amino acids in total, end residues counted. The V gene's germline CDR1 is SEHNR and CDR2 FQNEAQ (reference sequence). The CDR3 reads CASSLMTNTEPFL.

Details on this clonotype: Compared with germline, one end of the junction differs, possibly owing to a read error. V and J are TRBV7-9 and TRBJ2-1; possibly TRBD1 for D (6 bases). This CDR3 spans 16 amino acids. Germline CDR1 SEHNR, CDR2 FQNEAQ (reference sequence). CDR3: CASSLKGVGMGNEQFF. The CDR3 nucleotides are TGCGCCAGCAGCCTAAAGGGGGTCGGGATGGGGAATGAGCAGTTCTTC.

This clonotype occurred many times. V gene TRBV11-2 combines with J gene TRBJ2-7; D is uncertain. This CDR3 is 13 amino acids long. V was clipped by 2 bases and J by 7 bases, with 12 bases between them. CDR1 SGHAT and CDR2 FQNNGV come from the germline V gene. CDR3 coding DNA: TGTGCCAGCAGCTTATCAGGCCACTGGGAGCAGTACTTC. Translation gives CASSLSGHWEQYF.

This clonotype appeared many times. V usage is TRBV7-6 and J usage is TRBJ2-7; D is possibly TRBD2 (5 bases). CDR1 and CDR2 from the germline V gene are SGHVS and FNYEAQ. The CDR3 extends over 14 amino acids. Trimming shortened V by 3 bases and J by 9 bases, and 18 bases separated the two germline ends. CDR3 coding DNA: TGTGCCAGCAGCTTTGACCCGGCAGGAGGAAGGCAGTACTTC. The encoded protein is CASSFDPAGGRQYF.

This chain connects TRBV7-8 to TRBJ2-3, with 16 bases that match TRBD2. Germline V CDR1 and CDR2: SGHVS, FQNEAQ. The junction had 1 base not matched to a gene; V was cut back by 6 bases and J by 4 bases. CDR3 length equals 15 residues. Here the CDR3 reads CASRGLAGGADTQYF. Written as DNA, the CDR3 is TGTGCCAGCAGGGGACTAGCGGGAGGGGCAGATACGCAGTATTTT.

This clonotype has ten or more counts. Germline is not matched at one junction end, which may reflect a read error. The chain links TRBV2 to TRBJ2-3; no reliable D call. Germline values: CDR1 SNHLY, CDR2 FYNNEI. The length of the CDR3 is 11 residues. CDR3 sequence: CAGSATDTQYF. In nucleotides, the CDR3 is TGTGCCGGCAGTGCCACAGATACGCAGTATTTT.

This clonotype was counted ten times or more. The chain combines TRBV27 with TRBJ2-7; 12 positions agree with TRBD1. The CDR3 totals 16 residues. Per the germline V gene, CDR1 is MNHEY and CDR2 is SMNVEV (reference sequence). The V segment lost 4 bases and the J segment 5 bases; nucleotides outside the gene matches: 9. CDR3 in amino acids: CASSSRDRGRGDEQYF. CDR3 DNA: TGTGCCAGCAGTTCCAGGGACAGGGGGCGTGGGGACGAGCAGTACTTC.

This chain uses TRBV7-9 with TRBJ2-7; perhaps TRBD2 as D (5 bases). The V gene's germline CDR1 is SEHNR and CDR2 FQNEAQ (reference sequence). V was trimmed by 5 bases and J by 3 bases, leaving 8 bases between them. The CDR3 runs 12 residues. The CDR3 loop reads CASSGRGYEQYF. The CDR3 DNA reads TGTGCCAGCAGCGGGAGAGGCTACGAGCAGTACTTC.

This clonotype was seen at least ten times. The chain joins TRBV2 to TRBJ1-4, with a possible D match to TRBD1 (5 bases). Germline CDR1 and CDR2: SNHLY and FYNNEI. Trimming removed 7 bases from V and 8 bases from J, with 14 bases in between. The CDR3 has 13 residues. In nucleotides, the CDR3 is TGTGCCAGCAAGCGGGACGGCCTAGAAAAACTGTTTTTT. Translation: CASKRDGLEKLFF. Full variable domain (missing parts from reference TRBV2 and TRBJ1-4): EPEVTQTPSHQVTQMGQEVILRCVPISNHLYFYWYRQILGQKVEFLVSFYNNEISEKSEIFDDQFSVERPDGSNFTLKIRSTKLEDSAMYFCASKRDGLEKLFFGSGTQLSVL.

CDR3 region: CASSIGPNPRDTQYF. In DNA, the CDR3 is TGTGCCAGTAGTATTGGACCAAACCCACGAGATACGCAGTATTTT. The genes are TRBV19 and TRBJ2-3; D is undetermined. The V end lost 3 bases, the J end lost 5 bases, and 15 bases lay between the germline ends. Germline values: CDR1 LNHDA, CDR2 SQIVND (reference sequence). This CDR3 comprises 15 residues.

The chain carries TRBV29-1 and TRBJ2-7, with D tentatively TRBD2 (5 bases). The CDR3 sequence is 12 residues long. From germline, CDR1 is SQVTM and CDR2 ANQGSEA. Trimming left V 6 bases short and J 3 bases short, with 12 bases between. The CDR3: CSVGGSNYEQYF. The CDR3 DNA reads TGCAGCGTAGGTGGGAGTAACTACGAGCAGTACTTC.

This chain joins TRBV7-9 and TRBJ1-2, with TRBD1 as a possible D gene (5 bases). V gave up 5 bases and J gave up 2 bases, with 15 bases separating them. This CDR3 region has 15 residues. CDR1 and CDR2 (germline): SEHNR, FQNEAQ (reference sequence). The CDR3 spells CASSHSGTVNYGYTF. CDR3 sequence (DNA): TGTGCCAGCAGCCATTCCGGGACGGTGAACTATGGCTACACCTTC.

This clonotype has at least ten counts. The CDR3 is CSARDPFMESETQYF. The CDR3 DNA is TGCAGTGCTAGAGACCCTTTTATGGAATCGGAGACCCAGTACTTC. The genes are TRBV20-1 and TRBJ2-5, with unresolved D. Trimming removed 0 bases at V and 5 bases at J, with 16 bases between. In germline, CDR1 is DFQATT, CDR2 SNEGSKA (reference sequence). There are 15 residues in the CDR3.

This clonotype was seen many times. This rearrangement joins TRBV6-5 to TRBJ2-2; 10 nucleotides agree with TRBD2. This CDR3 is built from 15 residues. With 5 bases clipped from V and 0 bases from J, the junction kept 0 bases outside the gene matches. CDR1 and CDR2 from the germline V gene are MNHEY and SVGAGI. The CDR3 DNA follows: TGTGCCAGCAGTACTAGCGGGACGAACACCGGGGAGCTGTTTTTT. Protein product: CASSTSGTNTGELFF.

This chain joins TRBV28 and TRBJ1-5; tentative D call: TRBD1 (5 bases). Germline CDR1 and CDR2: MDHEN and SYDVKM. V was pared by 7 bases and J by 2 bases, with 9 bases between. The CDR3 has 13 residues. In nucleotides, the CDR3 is TGTGCCAGCACCTCAGGGCGCAATCAGCCCCAGCATTTT. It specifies CASTSGRNQPQHF.

The CDR3 nucleotides are TGTGCCCCATGGCAGGGTTCGAACACTGAAGCTTTCTTT. Amino acid sequence: CAPWQGSNTEAFF. This chain joins TRBV15 and TRBJ1-1, with D perhaps TRBD1 (5 bases). Trimming stripped 11 bases from V and 1 base from J, with 14 bases between. Per the germline V gene, CDR1 is LNHNV and CDR2 is YYDKDF (reference sequence). The CDR3 is made up of 13 amino acids. Complete variable domain (other parts from reference TRBV15 and TRBJ1-1): DAMVIQNPRYQVTQFGKPVTLSCSQTLNHNVMYWYQQKSSQAPKLLFHYYDKDFNNEADTPDNFQSRRPNTSFCFLDIRSPGLGDTAMYLCAPWQGSNTEAFFGQGTRLTVV.